Below are 6 T cell receptor beta chains sequenced from a single sample in a study of T cells in Graves' hyperthyroidism and ophthalmopathy. RNA transcripts gave rise to amplified TCR beta CDR3 regions. Initially, a first-round RT-PCR of the TCR CDR3 employed the HTBI primer set. Using its own MiXCR run on the multiplex PCR reads, TCRdb lists one record per CDR3 protein. Seen here are approximately 300,000 distinct CDR3 sequences, around 15% observed once, and the top ten hold approximately 60%. The sequencing sample was made of blood. Every receptor here comes from a woman aged 60-75 years with Graves' ophthalmopathy.

The rearrangement joins TRBV19 to TRBJ1-2; maybe TRBD1 (5 bases). V lost 7 bases to trimming and J lost 4 bases, with 13 bases between them. The CDR3 has 13 amino acids. In germline, CDR1 is LNHDA, CDR2 SQIVND (reference sequence). The CDR3 coding sequence is TGTGCCAGTAACAAGGGGCTGGGCTATGGCTACACCTTC. As protein: CASNKGLGYGYTF.

This clonotype was seen only a few times. Since a much larger clone is just one base distant, this may be a read error. The J gene is TRBJ1-1, the V gene TRBV18; 7 nucleotides match TRBD1. CDR3 length equals 14 residues. Germline CDR1 reads KGHSH; CDR2 reads LQKENI. The CDR3 DNA reads TGTGCCAGCTCACCTAACCGGGACAGCACTGAAGCTCTCTTT. Amino acids: CASSPNRDSTEALF. The full variable domain, in which reference TRBV18 and TRBJ1-1 provide the parts outside the CDR3, is NAGVMQNPRHLVRRRGQEARLRCSPMKGHSHVYWYRQLPEEGLKFMVYLQKENIIDESGMPKERFSAEFPKEGPSILRIQQVVRGDSAAYFCASSPNRDSTEALFGQGTRLTVV.

V gene TRBV10-3 combines with J gene TRBJ2-1; D is ambiguous. V was clipped by 7 bases and J by 4 bases, with 11 bases between them. The CDR3 sequence is 13 residues long. The V gene's germline CDR1 is ENHRY and CDR2 SYGVKD. DNA for the CDR3: TGTGCCATCACCAGAGACCCATACAATGAGCAGTTCTTC. This gives the protein CAITRDPYNEQFF.

This clonotype was picked up one time. This rearrangement joins TRBV19 to TRBJ1-5; D is undetermined. Germline loops: CDR1 LNHDA, CDR2 SQIVND (reference sequence). V lost 10 bases and J 2 bases, leaving 15 bases between the germline ends. The CDR3 has 14 amino acids. The CDR3 DNA is TGTGCCATCTCCTACCAGTCGGGCAATCAGCCCCAGCATTTT. Amino acid sequence: CAISYQSGNQPQHF.

The chain links TRBV4-1 to TRBJ2-5, with TRBD2 as a possible D gene (5 bases). The CDR3 sequence is 14 residues long. Trimming removed 4 bases from V and 4 bases from J, with 13 bases in between. Per the germline V gene, CDR1 is MGHRA and CDR2 is YSYEKL. The CDR3 spells CASSPRGPGETQYF. As DNA, the CDR3 is TGCGCCAGCAGCCCTCGGGGTCCCGGAGAGACCCAGTACTTC.

J is TRBJ2-5 and V is TRBV10-1, with TRBD2 matching 9 bases. Germline-derived CDR1 and CDR2 are WNHNN and SYGVQD (reference sequence). The CDR3 length is 18 residues. J was trimmed by 1 base and V by 4 bases; bases with no gene match: 13. CDR3 sequence: CASSGYSSGVHFQETQYF. The CDR3 bases are TGCGCCAGCAGTGGGTATTCTAGCGGGGTTCATTTCCAAGAGACCCAGTACTTC.